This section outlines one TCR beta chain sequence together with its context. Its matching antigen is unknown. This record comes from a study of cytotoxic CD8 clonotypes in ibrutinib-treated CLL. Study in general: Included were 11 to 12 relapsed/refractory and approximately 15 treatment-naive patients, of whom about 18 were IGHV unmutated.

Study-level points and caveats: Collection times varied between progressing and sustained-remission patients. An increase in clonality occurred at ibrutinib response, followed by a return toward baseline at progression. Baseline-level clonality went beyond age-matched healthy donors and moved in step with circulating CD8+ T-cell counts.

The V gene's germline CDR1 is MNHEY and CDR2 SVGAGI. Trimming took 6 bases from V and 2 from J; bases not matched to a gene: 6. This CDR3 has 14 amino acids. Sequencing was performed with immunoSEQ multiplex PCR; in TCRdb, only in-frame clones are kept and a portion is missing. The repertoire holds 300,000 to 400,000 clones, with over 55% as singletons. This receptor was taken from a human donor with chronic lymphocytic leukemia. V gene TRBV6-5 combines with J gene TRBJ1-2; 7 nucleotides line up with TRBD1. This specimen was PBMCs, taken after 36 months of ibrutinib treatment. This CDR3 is CASSYGQVNYGYTF. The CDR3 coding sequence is TGTGCCAGCAGCTACGGACAGGTGAACTATGGCTACACCTTC.